This record covers a single T cell receptor (beta chain). This specimen belongs to a study of blood T cell repertoires in COVID-19. For the study at large: Acute and convalescent COVID-19 specimens originated in the United States, Italy and Spain. Sources were T cells, B-cell-depleted T cells, or PBMCs; the material itself was cDNA or gDNA.

Original handling: Nucleated cell counts were estimated from reference gene primer amplification. The method was immunoSEQ multiplex PCR; TCRdb's version includes in-frame clones alone and lacks a portion of them. That table gives V, J and clone size, and the DNA gave D and trimming. The repertoire consists of about 140,000 clones, with under 90% occurring once and the leading ten covering 8% to 10%. CDR1 is SGHTA, CDR2 FQGNSA, per germline. V was clipped by 0 bases and J by 7 bases, with 12 bases between them. The CDR3 extends over 14 amino acids. This receptor was identified in a woman of 80 years or more in a cohort sampled during active or convalescent COVID-19. Sequencing input: peripheral blood. The V call is TRBV7-2, the J call TRBJ2-5; D might be TRBD2 (5 bases). This CDR3 reads CASSLAARLATQYF. CDR3 DNA sequence: TGTGCCAGCAGCTTAGCTGCCAGGCTAGCGACCCAGTACTTC.